The 5 T cell receptor beta chains reported below all come from one sample, sequenced in a study of control samples from healthy donors and cancer patients. The table came from immunoSEQ multiplex PCR; TCRdb's copy has only in-frame clones and leaves some out. The sample lists 120,000 to 150,000 clones; approximately 92% were seen once. Specimen: blood. These receptor sequences come from a man aged 30-40 years in good health.

The V and J genes are TRBV28 and TRBJ1-2; D possibly corresponds to TRBD1 (5 bases). This CDR3 has 15 residues. CDR1 and CDR2 from the germline V gene are MDHEN and SYDVKM. Trimming pared 2 bases from V and 6 bases from J, leaving 16 bases between. The CDR3 sequence is CASSLPGLWGNGYTF. The CDR3 bases are TGTGCCAGCAGTTTACCAGGGCTGTGGGGGAATGGCTACACCTTC.

The chain combines TRBV4-1 with TRBJ2-1; no definite D call. The CDR3 sequence is 16 residues long. Germline V CDR1 and CDR2: MGHRA, YSYEKL. The V end was cut by 0 bases, the J end by 6 bases, with 15 bases between. CDR3 amino acids: CASSQEPRQRLNEQFF. The CDR3, as DNA: TGCGCCAGCAGCCAAGAACCCCGCCAGCGACTCAATGAGCAGTTCTTC.

The chain has TRBV24-1 and TRBJ2-1; possibly TRBD2 for D (6 bases). V was shortened by 5 bases and J by 7 bases, with 14 bases between the two germline ends. The CDR3 loop spans 14 amino acids. From germline, CDR1 is KGHDR and CDR2 SFDVKD. CDR3 nucleotide sequence: TGTGCCACCAGTGGCGGGGCAGCTCGGAATGAGCAGTTCTTC. Amino acid sequence: CATSGGAARNEQFF.

This clone came up once. The V and J genes are TRBV6-5 and TRBJ2-3; D not resolved. The V gene lost 0 bases and the J gene lost 4 bases, with 14 bases spanning the gap. The CDR3 is 16 amino acids. CDR1 and CDR2 (germline): MNHEY, SVGAGI. The CDR3: CASSYSGGATPDTQYF. In DNA, the CDR3 is TGTGCCAGCAGTTACTCGGGCGGAGCAACGCCAGATACGCAGTATTTT.

The chain employs TRBV6-6 and TRBJ1-6; D gene unclear. This CDR3 is 15 amino acids long. Germline V gene sequence: CDR1 MNHNY, CDR2 SVGAGI (reference sequence). The germline V and J ends were trimmed by 7 bases and 4 bases, with 14 bases remaining between them. The CDR3 bases are TGTGCCAGCACCGCAGACATCCCGTATAATTCACCCCTCCACTTT. It specifies CASTADIPYNSPLHF.